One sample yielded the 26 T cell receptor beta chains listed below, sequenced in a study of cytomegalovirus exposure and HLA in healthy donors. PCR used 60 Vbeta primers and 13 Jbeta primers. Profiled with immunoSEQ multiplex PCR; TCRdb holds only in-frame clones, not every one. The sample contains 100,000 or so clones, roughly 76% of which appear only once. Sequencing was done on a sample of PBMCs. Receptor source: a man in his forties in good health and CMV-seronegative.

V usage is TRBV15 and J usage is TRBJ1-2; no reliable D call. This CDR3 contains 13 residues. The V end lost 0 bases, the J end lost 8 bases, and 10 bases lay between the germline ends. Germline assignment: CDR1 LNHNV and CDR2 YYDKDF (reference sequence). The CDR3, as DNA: TGTGCCACCAGCAGAGACCCCGGGGAAGGCTACACCTTC. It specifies CATSRDPGEGYTF.

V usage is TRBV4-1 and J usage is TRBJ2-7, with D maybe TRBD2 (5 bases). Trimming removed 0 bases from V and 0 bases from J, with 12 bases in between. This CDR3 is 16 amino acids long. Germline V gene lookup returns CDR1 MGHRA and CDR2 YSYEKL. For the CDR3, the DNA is TGCGCCAGCAGCCAAGATGAGAGAGCGGACTCCTACGAGCAGTACTTC. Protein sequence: CASSQDERADSYEQYF.

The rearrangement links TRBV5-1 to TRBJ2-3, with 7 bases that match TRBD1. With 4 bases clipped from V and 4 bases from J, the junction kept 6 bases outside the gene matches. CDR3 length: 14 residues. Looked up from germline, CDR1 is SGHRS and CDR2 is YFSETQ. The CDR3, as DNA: TGCGCCAGCAGCCGCCAGGGGGTCCCAGATACGCAGTATTTT. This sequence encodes CASSRQGVPDTQYF.

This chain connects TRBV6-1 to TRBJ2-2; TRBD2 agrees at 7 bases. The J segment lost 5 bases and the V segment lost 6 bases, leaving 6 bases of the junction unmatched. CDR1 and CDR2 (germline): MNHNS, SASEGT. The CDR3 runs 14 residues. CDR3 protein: CASRIAGQTGELFF. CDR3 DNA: TGTGCCAGCAGGATAGCGGGTCAAACCGGGGAGCTGTTTTTT.

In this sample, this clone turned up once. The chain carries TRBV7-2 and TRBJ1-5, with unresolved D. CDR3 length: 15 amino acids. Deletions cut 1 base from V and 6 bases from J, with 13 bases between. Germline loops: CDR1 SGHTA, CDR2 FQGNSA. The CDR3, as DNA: TGTGCCAGCAGCTTAGAACGAGGAGGGCTTCAGCCCCAGCATTTT. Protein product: CASSLERGGLQPQHF.

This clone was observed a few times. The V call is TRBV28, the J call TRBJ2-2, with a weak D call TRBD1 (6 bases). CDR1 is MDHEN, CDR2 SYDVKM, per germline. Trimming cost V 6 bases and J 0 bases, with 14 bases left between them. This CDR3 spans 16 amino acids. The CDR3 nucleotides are TGTGCCAGCAGACAACTCCAGGGGTCGAACACCGGGGAGCTGTTTTTT. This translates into CASRQLQGSNTGELFF.

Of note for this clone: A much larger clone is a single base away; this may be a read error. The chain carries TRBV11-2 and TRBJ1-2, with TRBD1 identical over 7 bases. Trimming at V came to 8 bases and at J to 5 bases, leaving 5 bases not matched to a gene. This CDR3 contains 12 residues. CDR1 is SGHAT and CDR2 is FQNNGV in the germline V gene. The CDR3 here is CASSEQGYGYTF. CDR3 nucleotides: TGTGCCAGCTCCGAACAGGGGTATGGCTACACCTTC.

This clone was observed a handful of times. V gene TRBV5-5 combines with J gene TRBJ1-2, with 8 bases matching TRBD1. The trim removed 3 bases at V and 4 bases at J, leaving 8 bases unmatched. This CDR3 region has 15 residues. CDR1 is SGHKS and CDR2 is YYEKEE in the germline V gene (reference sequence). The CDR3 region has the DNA TGTGCCAGCAGCTCTTGGACAGGGCTGGCCTATGGCTACACCTTC. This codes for CASSSWTGLAYGYTF.

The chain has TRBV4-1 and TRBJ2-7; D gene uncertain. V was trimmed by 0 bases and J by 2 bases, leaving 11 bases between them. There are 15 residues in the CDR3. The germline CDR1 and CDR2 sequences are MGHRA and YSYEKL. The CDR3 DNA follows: TGCGCCAGCAGCCAAGATTCAAACAGAGCCTACGAGCAGTACTTC. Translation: CASSQDSNRAYEQYF.

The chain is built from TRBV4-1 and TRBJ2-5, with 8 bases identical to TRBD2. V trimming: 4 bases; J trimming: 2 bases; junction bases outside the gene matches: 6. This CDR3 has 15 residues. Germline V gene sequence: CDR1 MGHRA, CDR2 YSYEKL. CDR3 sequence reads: CASSLQTSGQETQYF. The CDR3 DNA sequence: TGCGCCAGCAGCCTCCAAACTAGCGGTCAAGAGACCCAGTACTTC.

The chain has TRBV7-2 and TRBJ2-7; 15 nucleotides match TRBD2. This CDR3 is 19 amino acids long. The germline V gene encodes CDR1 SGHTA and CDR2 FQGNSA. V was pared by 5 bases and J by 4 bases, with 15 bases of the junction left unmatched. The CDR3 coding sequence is TGTGCCAGCAGCCGCCAGGGTCGGACTAGCGGGGGGGCCCTATACGAGCAGTACTTC. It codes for CASSRQGRTSGGALYEQYF.

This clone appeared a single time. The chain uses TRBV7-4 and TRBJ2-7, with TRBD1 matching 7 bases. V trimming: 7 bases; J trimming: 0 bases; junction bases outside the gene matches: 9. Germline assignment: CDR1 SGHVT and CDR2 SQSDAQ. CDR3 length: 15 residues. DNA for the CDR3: TGTGCCAGCAACGGCCCGGGACAGTGCTCCTACGAGCAGTACTTC. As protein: CASNGPGQCSYEQYF.

The CDR3 is CASSYRTGGDDEQFF. DNA of the CDR3: TGTGCCAGCAGCTACAGGACAGGGGGCGATGATGAGCAGTTCTTC. The V gene is TRBV9, the J gene TRBJ2-1; 11 nucleotides match TRBD1. V trimming: 4 bases; J trimming: 8 bases; junction bases outside the gene matches: 8. CDR1 is SGDLS, CDR2 YYNGEE, per germline. The CDR3 runs 15 residues.

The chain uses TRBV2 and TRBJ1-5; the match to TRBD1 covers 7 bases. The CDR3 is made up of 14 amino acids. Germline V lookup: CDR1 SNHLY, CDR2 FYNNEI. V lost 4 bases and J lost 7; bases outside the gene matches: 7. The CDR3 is CASSAGGREQPQHF. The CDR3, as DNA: TGTGCCAGCAGTGCAGGGGGGCGCGAACAGCCCCAGCATTTT.

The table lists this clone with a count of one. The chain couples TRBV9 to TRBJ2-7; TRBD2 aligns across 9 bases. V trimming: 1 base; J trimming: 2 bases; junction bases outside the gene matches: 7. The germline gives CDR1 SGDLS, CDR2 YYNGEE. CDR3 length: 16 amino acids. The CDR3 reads CASSVFSGGTPYEQYF. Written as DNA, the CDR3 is TGTGCCAGCAGCGTATTCAGCGGGGGGACCCCCTACGAGCAGTACTTC.

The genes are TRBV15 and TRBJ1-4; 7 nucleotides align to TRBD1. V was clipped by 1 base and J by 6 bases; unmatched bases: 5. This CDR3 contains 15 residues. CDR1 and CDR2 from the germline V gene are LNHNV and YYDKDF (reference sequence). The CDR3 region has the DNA TGTGCCACCAGCAGAGCGATGGGACAGTATGAAAAACTGTTTTTT. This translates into CATSRAMGQYEKLFF.

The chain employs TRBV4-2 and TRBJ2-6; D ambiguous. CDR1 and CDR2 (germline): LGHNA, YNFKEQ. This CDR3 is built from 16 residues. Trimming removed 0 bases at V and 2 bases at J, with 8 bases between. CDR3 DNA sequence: TGTGCCAGCAGCCAAGATGCAGGTGCTGGGGCCAACGTCCTGACTTTC. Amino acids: CASSQDAGAGANVLTF.

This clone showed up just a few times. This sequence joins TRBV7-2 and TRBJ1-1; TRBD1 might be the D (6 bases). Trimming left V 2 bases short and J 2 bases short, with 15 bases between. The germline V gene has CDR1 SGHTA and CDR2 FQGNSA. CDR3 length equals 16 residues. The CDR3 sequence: CASSLTRDTRNTEAFF. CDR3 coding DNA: TGTGCCAGCAGCTTAACACGGGACACCCGCAACACTGAAGCTTTCTTT.

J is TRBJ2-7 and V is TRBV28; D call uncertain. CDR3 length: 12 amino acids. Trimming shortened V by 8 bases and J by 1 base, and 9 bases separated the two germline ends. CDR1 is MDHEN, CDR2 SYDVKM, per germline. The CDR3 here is CASQTRSYEQYF. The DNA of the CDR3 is TGTGCCAGCCAGACAAGGTCCTACGAGCAGTACTTC. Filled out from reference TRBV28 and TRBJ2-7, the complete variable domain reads DVKVTQSSRYLVKRTGEKVFLECVQDMDHENMFWYRQDPGLGLRLIYFSYDVKMKEKGDIPEGYSVSREKKERFSLILESASTNQTSMYLCASQTRSYEQYFGPGTRLTVT.

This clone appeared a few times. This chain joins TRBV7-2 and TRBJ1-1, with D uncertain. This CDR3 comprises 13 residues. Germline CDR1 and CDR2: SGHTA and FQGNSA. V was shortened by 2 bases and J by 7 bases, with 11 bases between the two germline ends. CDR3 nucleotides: TGTGCCAGCAGCTTACTTTTAGAGAATGAAGCTTTCTTT. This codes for CASSLLLENEAFF.

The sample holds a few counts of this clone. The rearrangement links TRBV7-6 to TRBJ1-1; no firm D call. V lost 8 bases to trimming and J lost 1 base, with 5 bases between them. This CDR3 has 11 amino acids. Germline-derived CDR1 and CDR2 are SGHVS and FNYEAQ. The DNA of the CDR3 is TGTGCCAGCCGGGGGAACACTGAAGCTTTCTTT. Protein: CASRGNTEAFF. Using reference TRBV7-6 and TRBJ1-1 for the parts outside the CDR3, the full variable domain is GAGVSQSPRYKVTKRGQDVALRCDPISGHVSLYWYRQALGQGPEFLTYFNYEAQQDKSGLPNDRFSAERPEGSISTLTIQRTEQRDSAMYRCASRGNTEAFFGQGTRLTVV.

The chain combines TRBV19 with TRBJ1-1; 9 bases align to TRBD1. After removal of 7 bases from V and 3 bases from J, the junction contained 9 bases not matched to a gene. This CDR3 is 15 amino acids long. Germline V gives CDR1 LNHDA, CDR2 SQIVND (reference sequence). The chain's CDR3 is CASTTSDRGDTEAFF. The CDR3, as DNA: TGTGCCAGTACCACTTCAGACAGGGGGGACACTGAAGCTTTCTTT.

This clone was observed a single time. CDR3 sequence: CASSTTGANTEAFF. The CDR3, as DNA: TGTGCCAGCAGCACGACAGGGGCGAACACTGAAGCTTTCTTT. This chain connects TRBV7-2 to TRBJ1-1; 8 bases fit TRBD1. Germline loops: CDR1 SGHTA, CDR2 FQGNSA. With V trimmed by 5 bases and J by 1 base, 3 bases remained unmatched. This CDR3 has 14 residues.

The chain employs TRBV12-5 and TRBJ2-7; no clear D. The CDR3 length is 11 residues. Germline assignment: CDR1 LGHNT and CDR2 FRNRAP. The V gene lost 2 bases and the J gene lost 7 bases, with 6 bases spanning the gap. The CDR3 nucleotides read TGTGCTAGTGGTTTGTATCTGGAGCAGTACTTC. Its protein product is CASGLYLEQYF.

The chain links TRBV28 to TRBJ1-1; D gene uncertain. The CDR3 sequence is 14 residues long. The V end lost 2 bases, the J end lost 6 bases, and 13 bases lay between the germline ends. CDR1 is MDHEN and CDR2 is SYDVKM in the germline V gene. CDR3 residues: CASSLRGPGPEAFF. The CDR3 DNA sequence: TGTGCCAGCAGTTTACGAGGTCCCGGCCCTGAAGCTTTCTTT.

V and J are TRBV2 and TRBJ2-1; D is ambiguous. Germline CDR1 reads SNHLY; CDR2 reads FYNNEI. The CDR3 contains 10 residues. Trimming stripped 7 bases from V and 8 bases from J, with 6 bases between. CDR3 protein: CASTSDEQFF. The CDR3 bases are TGTGCCAGCACTTCCGATGAGCAGTTCTTC.